The TCR beta chain under discussion was sequenced for a study of T cell responses to AZD1222 COVID-19 vaccine. Profiled with immunoSEQ multiplex PCR; TCRdb holds only in-frame clones, not every one. The repertoire holds around 88,000 clones, about 90% seen once, with around 6.7% in the top ten. Trimming stripped 6 bases from V and 4 bases from J, with 13 bases between. This CDR3 is built from 14 residues. Germline V gene lookup returns CDR1 ENHRY and CDR2 SYGVKD. Sequenced material: peripheral blood, taken on day 0 of AZD1222 vaccination. The receptor comes from an adult in good health. This sequence joins TRBV10-3 and TRBJ1-3; D uncertain. DNA for the CDR3: TGTGCCATCAGCGACGGGGTTCTAGGAAACACCATATATTTT. As protein: CAISDGVLGNTIYF.